Presented here are 25 T cell receptor beta chains from one specimen sequenced in a study of memory B cells and T cells in multiple sclerosis. Profiled with immunoSEQ multiplex PCR; TCRdb holds only in-frame clones, not every one. The sample includes roughly 30,000 clones, roughly 86% seen only once; the top ten take roughly 2.6%. No antigen is known for these receptors. Separate sequencing covered autoproliferating (CFSE-dim) and non-proliferating (CFSE-high) T cells from stimulus-free culture. Replicate wells were pooled after six to eight days of stimulus-free culture of 40 million to 65 million CFSE-labeled PBMCs. Specimen: PBMCs from blood kept in culture. The receptors were sampled from a human donor with multiple sclerosis.

This chain links TRBV6-6 with TRBJ2-5, with 9 nucleotides matching TRBD1. Germline assignment: CDR1 MNHNY and CDR2 SVGAGI (reference sequence). V trimming: 6 bases; J trimming: 11 bases; junction bases outside the gene matches: 4. CDR3 size: 11 residues. The CDR3 bases are TGTGCCAGCAGCGGAGGGACAGGGCAGTACTTC. Translating it yields CASSGGTGQYF.

J is TRBJ1-1 and V is TRBV5-1, with D perhaps matching TRBD1 (6 bases). Germline V lookup: CDR1 SGHRS, CDR2 YFSETQ. The CDR3 runs 15 residues. V was trimmed by 1 base and J by 2 bases, leaving 12 bases between them. The CDR3 is CASSLSRTVNTEAFF. Here the CDR3 DNA reads TGCGCCAGCAGCTTGTCAAGGACAGTCAACACTGAAGCTTTCTTT.

This chain connects TRBV7-3 to TRBJ2-1; D gene uncertain. The germline gives CDR1 SGHTA, CDR2 FQGTGA. Deletions cut 4 bases from V and 3 bases from J, with 10 bases between. CDR3 length equals 14 residues. The CDR3 nucleotides are TGTGCCAGCAGCTCAAATAGAGTCTACAATGAGCAGTTCTTC. It is translated as CASSSNRVYNEQFF.

V is TRBV7-3 and J is TRBJ1-5, with no clear D. The V and J ends lost 3 bases and 0 bases respectively, with 6 bases between them. Germline CDR1 and CDR2: SGHTA and FQGTGA. The CDR3 covers 14 residues. CDR3 residues: CASSFQVSNQPQHF. CDR3 in DNA: TGTGCCAGCAGCTTTCAGGTTAGCAATCAGCCCCAGCATTTT.

This sequence joins TRBV4-1 and TRBJ2-2, with 12 bases fitting TRBD1. In germline, CDR1 is MGHRA, CDR2 YSYEKL. CDR3 length: 19 amino acids. V shed 0 bases and J 7 bases; nucleotides not matched to a gene: 12. The CDR3 DNA follows: TGCGCCAGCAGCCAAGATCTGGGACCTGGGACAGGGGGCCACGGGGAGCTGTTTTTT. Translation gives CASSQDLGPGTGGHGELFF.

The chain couples TRBV28 to TRBJ2-3; weak D call: TRBD2 (6 bases). Trimming took off 7 bases at V and 2 bases at J, with 22 bases between the two ends. In germline, CDR1 is MDHEN, CDR2 SYDVKM. This CDR3 spans 17 amino acids. The CDR3 sequence: CASKSPSAGLLTDTQYF. In DNA form, the CDR3 reads TGTGCCAGCAAATCTCCCTCTGCGGGACTGCTCACAGATACGCAGTATTTT.

This chain connects TRBV27 to TRBJ2-7; D is unclear. This CDR3 comprises 12 residues. Germline V gene sequence: CDR1 MNHEY, CDR2 SMNVEV (reference sequence). Trimming removed 3 bases at V and 11 bases at J, with 14 bases between. The CDR3 is CASSFPSAQEYF. DNA of the CDR3: TGTGCCAGCAGTTTTCCTTCGGCCCAGGAGTACTTC.

V is TRBV5-4 and J is TRBJ2-3; D is unclear. This CDR3 is 15 amino acids long. Germline CDR1 SGHNT, CDR2 YYREEE (reference sequence). Between the trimmed V and J ends, which lost 0 bases and 6 bases, there was a span of 14 bases. This chain's CDR3 is CASSLAGFPLDTQYF. In nucleotides, the CDR3 is TGTGCCAGCAGCTTGGCCGGATTCCCCCTTGATACGCAGTATTTT.

The chain joins TRBV27 to TRBJ2-2; no clear D. CDR3 length: 11 residues. Germline V CDR1 and CDR2: MNHEY, SMNVEV (reference sequence). Between the trimmed V and J ends, which lost 8 bases and 2 bases, there was a span of 3 bases. The CDR3 DNA reads as TGTGCCAGCGGTAACACCGGGGAGCTGTTTTTT. Amino acid sequence: CASGNTGELFF.

The chain has TRBV2 and TRBJ1-2; TRBD1 might be the D (5 bases). This CDR3 is built from 11 residues. Trimming removed 7 bases at V and 14 bases at J, with 17 bases between. The germline V gene encodes CDR1 SNHLY and CDR2 FYNNEI. CDR3: CASTPGAPITF. DNA for the CDR3: TGTGCCAGCACCCCCGGGGCCCCGATTACCTTC.

This clone was observed a single time. CDR3 sequence: CASSEGPSGNSYEQYF. The DNA of the CDR3 is TGTGCCAGCAGTGAAGGGCCTAGCGGGAATTCCTACGAGCAGTACTTC. The V gene is TRBV2, the J gene TRBJ2-7; 9 nucleotides align to TRBD2. The CDR3 length is 16 residues. CDR1 is SNHLY and CDR2 is FYNNEI in the germline V gene. After removal of 1 base from V and 1 base from J, the junction contained 5 bases not matched to a gene.

The chain is built from TRBV6-1 and TRBJ1-2, with D maybe TRBD1 (5 bases). The CDR3 is 14 amino acids. The V gene's germline CDR1 is MNHNS and CDR2 SASEGT. V lost 3 bases to trimming and J lost 7 bases, with 15 bases between them. DNA for the CDR3: TGTGCCAGCAGTGAGGGGAAGGGACTACGTGGCTACACCTTC. This translates into CASSEGKGLRGYTF.

CDR3: CASSDNWAQGVYEQYF. The CDR3 nucleotides are TGTGCCAGCAGCGACAACTGGGCCCAGGGCGTCTACGAGCAGTACTTC. V and J are TRBV6-6 and TRBJ2-7; a weak D match, TRBD1 (5 bases). In germline, CDR1 is MNHNY, CDR2 SVGAGI (reference sequence). V lost 6 bases and J 3 bases, leaving 21 bases between the germline ends. The CDR3 runs to 16 residues.

This rearrangement joins TRBV5-1 to TRBJ2-3; 8 nucleotides align to TRBD2. Trimming removed 0 bases from V and 13 bases from J; junction bases left unmatched: 10. In germline, CDR1 is SGHRS, CDR2 YFSETQ. The CDR3 has 14 residues. The CDR3 nucleotides read TGCGCCAGCAGCTTGGAACCGGGACTAGAAAAGAAGTATTTT. This codes for CASSLEPGLEKKYF.

The chain recombines TRBV5-1 with TRBJ1-1; D possibly corresponds to TRBD1 (6 bases). Germline V gene data show CDR1 as SGHRS and CDR2 as YFSETQ. V gave up 1 base and J gave up 3 bases, with 13 bases separating them. The CDR3 covers 15 residues. The CDR3 loop is CASSLFWGADTEAFF. CDR3 in DNA: TGCGCCAGCAGCTTGTTCTGGGGGGCGGACACTGAAGCTTTCTTT.

The chain carries TRBV5-4 and TRBJ2-7, with TRBD2 matching over 11 bases. Per germline, CDR1 SGHNT and CDR2 YYREEE (reference sequence). CDR3 length equals 18 residues. V lost 0 bases and J lost 2; bases outside the gene matches: 10. CDR3 sequence reads: CASSLVVTSGTGAYEQYF. As DNA, the CDR3 is TGTGCCAGCAGCTTGGTGGTGACTAGCGGGACGGGGGCCTACGAGCAGTACTTC.

This clone was seen more than once but under ten times. The chain is built from TRBV6-1 and TRBJ1-2, with D perhaps matching TRBD1 (5 bases). The V gene lost 3 bases and the J gene lost 5 bases, with 19 bases spanning the gap. Germline values: CDR1 MNHNS, CDR2 SASEGT. The CDR3 extends over 16 amino acids. The CDR3 loop is CASSDLLAPGVYGYTF. The CDR3 DNA reads as TGTGCCAGCAGTGACCTGCTAGCCCCGGGGGTATATGGCTACACCTTC.

The chain carries TRBV27 and TRBJ1-1, with a weak D call TRBD1 (6 bases). V shed 5 bases and J shed 4 bases, with 17 bases lying between them. The CDR3 has 15 residues. In germline, CDR1 is MNHEY, CDR2 SMNVEV (reference sequence). The CDR3 region is CASSNGAGVGTEAFF. DNA for the CDR3: TGTGCCAGCAGTAATGGGGCAGGGGTGGGCACTGAAGCTTTCTTT.

The J gene is TRBJ2-7, the V gene TRBV27, with D perhaps being TRBD1 or TRBD2 (7 bases each). Trimming removed 5 bases from V and 2 bases from J, with 16 bases in between. This CDR3 comprises 15 residues. Germline V lookup: CDR1 MNHEY, CDR2 SMNVEV (reference sequence). Written as DNA, the CDR3 is TGTGCCAGCAGTGTAGCCCAGGGGGGGCCCTACGAGCAGTACTTC. Translation: CASSVAQGGPYEQYF.

The J gene is TRBJ1-2, the V gene TRBV23-1; 10 bases align to TRBD1. TRBV23-1 is an ORF, with its function uncertain. This CDR3 has 16 amino acids. Losses at the gene ends were 2 bases for V and 3 bases for J; bases not matched to a gene: 6. The DNA for the CDR3 is TGCGCCAGCAGTCAACCGTCCGGGACAGGGGACTATGGCTACACCTTC. Translating it yields CASSQPSGTGDYGYTF.

This chain connects TRBV2 to TRBJ2-1; D uncertain. CDR1 and CDR2 (germline): SNHLY, FYNNEI. CDR3 size: 12 residues. V was clipped by 4 bases and J by 7 bases, with 8 bases between them. CDR3 in amino acids: CASSVVANEQFF. The CDR3 DNA sequence: TGTGCCAGCAGTGTCGTAGCTAATGAGCAGTTCTTC.

The CDR3 DNA reads as TGTGCCAGCACCGAAACCGGGACGCCATATGGCTACACCTTC. It specifies CASTETGTPYGYTF. V gene TRBV25-1 combines with J gene TRBJ1-2; D may be TRBD1 (5 bases). V was cut by 7 bases and J by 5 bases, with 17 bases left in between. The CDR3 is made up of 14 amino acids. The germline CDR1 and CDR2 sequences are MGHDK and SYGVNS.

The chain joins TRBV4-2 to TRBJ2-7; D is undetermined. The CDR3 runs 14 residues. Germline V gene sequence: CDR1 LGHNA, CDR2 YNFKEQ. The ends were cut back, 1 base at V and 4 bases at J, with 11 bases in the middle. This chain's CDR3 is CASSQGLVRYEQYF. In nucleotides, the CDR3 is TGTGCCAGCAGCCAAGGCCTAGTTAGGTACGAGCAGTACTTC.

V is TRBV30 and J is TRBJ2-7, with 9 bases that match TRBD2. Germline V lookup: CDR1 GTSNPN, CDR2 SVGIG (reference sequence). V gave up 5 bases and J gave up 5 bases; unmatched junction bases: 19. This CDR3 comprises 17 residues. The CDR3 sequence is CAWRTGWTGLARDEQYF. CDR3 bases: TGTGCCTGGCGTACTGGATGGACCGGACTAGCGCGTGACGAGCAGTACTTC.

V gene TRBV7-3 combines with J gene TRBJ1-1; D is uncertain. Trimming took 5 bases from V and 2 from J, leaving 9 bases between them. The germline V gene has CDR1 SGHTA and CDR2 FQGTGA. The CDR3 covers 13 residues. CDR3 loop: CASSIGVNTEAFF. In DNA form, the CDR3 reads TGTGCCAGCAGCATTGGGGTAAACACTGAAGCTTTCTTT.